This is a list of T cell receptor beta chains from one sample in a study of PD-1 blockade in classical Hodgkin lymphoma. Assay used: immunoSEQ multiplex PCR; TCRdb lists only in-frame clones, some missing. The data show 40,000 to 45,000 clones, approximately 70% seen once. The sample in question was peripheral blood mononuclear cells (PBMCs), obtained before the fourth cycle of nivolumab. These TCRs come from a human donor with classical Hodgkin lymphoma. Each CDR3 is given with its conserved first and last residue.

V gene | CDR3 protein
TRBV27 | CASMGNAAYEQYF
TRBV28 | CASSYPPNTGELFF
TRBV6-4 | CASSDYGVVSPNEQFF
TRBV27 | CASSLFSPLEDTQYF
TRBV27 | CASRDSLDKEQYF
TRBV7-2 | CASSFSGTSETQYF
TRBV27 | CASSSGTRSITDTQYF
TRBV2 | CASRRLAPTDTQYF
TRBV28 | CASSRQGASADTQYF
TRBV23-1 | CASSQPIKGPGQRIYEQYF
TRBV6-8 | CASPWGGGRGNQPQHF
TRBV6-5 | CASSSRAGNTIYF
TRBV9 | CASGDDTISTDTQYF
TRBV5-6 | CASSHGGVQETQYF
TRBV30 | CAWSLTGPTDTQYF
TRBV11-2 | CASSATGGRTDTQYF
TRBV5-1 | CASSPDRGGTDTQYF
TRBV15 | CATSRDRQGRAGELFF
TRBV9 | CASSVGVAGGETQYF
TRBV30 | CAWSVRGPRSNTGELFF
TRBV27 | CASSLSGTGIGYTF
TRBV28 | CANRYEQYF
TRBV7-2 | CASSFGTDYEQYF
TRBV5-1 | CASSLVQGKGTEAFF
TRBV28 | CASSLYGTDLGNQPQHF
TRBV27 | CASSFDGPNEQFF
TRBV6-1 | CASSEEWKGLGYTF
TRBV7-9 | CASSQTGDQAFF
TRBV29-1 | CSVEVGAWGTDTQYF
TRBV7-9 | CASSLDGATSGGANTQYF
TRBV11-2 | CASSLDRGGYGYTF
TRBV7-9 | CASSLGEAEQFF
TRBV19 | CASTGGGNALAFF
TRBV11-2 | CASSEGWGYNEQFF
TRBV15 | CATSRDHPPVPTYEQYF
TRBV5-4 | CASSLGGSGNTIYF
TRBV27 | CASSLRQANQPQHF
TRBV5-4 | CASSLGEVGTNEQFF
TRBV2 | CASKDRVAGNTIYF
TRBV10-3 | CAISYGTGRETQYF
TRBV11-3 | CARLPRDSLAKNIQYF
TRBV7-6 | CASSYGQGYNEQFF